The T cell receptor (beta chain) under discussion was sequenced for a study of chemoradiotherapy in HPV16-positive cancers. A word on this clone: Its antigen remains unidentified.

Libraries were prepared by immunoSEQ multiplex PCR; TCRdb keeps only in-frame clonotypes and omits some of them. Of 11,000 or so clones in the sample, roughly 70% were seen once. Study outcomes and limitations: During treatment, candidate HPV-specific clones and E7-related motifs expanded in tumor.

This CDR3 region has 15 residues. Germline V lookup: CDR1 SGHTA, CDR2 FQGNSA. V was pared by 1 base and J by 7 bases, with 16 bases between. The biological material was taken from a patient who underwent chemoradiotherapy. The sequence was collected from a human donor with HPV-associated anogenital cancer. J is TRBJ1-1 and V is TRBV7-2, with D maybe TRBD1 (6 bases). For the CDR3, the DNA is TGTGCCAGCAGCTTAGTGTTGGGGGGGCCGGGTGAAGCTTTCTTT. This gives the protein CASSLVLGGPGEAFF.